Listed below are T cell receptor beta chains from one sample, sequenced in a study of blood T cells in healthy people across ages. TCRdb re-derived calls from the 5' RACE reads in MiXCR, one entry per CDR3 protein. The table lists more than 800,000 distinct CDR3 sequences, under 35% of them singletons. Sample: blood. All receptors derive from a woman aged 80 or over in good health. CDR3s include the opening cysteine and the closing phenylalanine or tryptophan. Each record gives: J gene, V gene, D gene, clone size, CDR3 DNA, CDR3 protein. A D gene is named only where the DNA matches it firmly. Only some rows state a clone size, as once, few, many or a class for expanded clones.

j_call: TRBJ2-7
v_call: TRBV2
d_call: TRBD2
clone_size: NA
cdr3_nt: TGTGCCAGCTCCGCGAGCGCAGCTACGGGGGGCGAGCAGTACTTC
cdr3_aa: CASSASAATGGEQYF

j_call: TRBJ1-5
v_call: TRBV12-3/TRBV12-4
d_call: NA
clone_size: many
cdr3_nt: TGTGCCAGCAGTTCAGGTTTCAATCAGCCCCAGCATTTT
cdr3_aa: CASSSGFNQPQHF

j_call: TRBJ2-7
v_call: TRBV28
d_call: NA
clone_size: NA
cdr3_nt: TGTGCCAGCAGTTTTACTGATTCAACCTACGAGCAGTACTTC
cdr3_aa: CASSFTDSTYEQYF

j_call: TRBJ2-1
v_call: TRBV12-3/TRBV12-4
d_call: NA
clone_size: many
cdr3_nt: TGTGCCAGCACCCTACCGGGGCCGAGGTACAATGAGCAGTTCTTC
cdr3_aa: CASTLPGPRYNEQFF

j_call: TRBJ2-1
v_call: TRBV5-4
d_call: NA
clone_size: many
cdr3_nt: TGTGCCAGCAGCCGGCAGCTAGGGGCGGATGGCAATGAGCAGTTCTTC
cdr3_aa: CASSRQLGADGNEQFF

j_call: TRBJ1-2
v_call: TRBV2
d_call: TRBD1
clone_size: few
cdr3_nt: TGTGCCAGCAGTGGTCCCGGACAGGGCGGGTATGGCTACACCTTC
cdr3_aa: CASSGPGQGGYGYTF

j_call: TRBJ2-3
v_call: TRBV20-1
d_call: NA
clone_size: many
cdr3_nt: TGCAGTGCTAGGCCTCTTAGGTTGGACGATACGCAGTATTTT
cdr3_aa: CSARPLRLDDTQYF

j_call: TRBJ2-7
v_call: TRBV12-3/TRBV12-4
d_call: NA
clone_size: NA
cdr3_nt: TGTGCCAGCAGTGCTGACAGCCACGAGCAGTACTTC
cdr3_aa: CASSADSHEQYF

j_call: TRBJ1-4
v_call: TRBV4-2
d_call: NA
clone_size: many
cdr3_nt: TGTGCCAGCAGCCAAGCAACTAATGAAAAACTGTTTTTT
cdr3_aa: CASSQATNEKLFF

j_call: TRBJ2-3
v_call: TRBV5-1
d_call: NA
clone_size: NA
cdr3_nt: TGCGCCAGCAGCTTGGGAAGTGGGAAAGGTGATACGCAGTATTTT
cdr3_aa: CASSLGSGKGDTQYF

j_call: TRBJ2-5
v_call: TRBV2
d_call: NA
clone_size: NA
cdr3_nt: TGTGCCAGCCCTCAGAGTCCGGGAGAAGAGACCCAGTACTTC
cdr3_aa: CASPQSPGEETQYF

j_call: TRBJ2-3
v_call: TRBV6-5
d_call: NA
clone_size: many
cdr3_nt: TGTGCCAGCAGTTACGGCGGGGTTGCAGATACGCAGTATTTT
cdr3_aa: CASSYGGVADTQYF

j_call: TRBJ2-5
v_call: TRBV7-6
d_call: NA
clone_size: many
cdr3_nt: TGTGCCAGCAGCTTGACGACAGGTACCCAAGAGACCCAGTACTTC
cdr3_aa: CASSLTTGTQETQYF

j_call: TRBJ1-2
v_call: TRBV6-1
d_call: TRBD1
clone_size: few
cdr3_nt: TGTGCCAGCGAAACAGGGGGCAGTTCGGACTATGGCTACACCTTC
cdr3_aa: CASETGGSSDYGYTF

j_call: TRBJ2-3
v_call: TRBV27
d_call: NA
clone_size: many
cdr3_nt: TGTGCCAGCCTTCCTACTCGACGGAGCACAGATACGCAGTATTTT
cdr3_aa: CASLPTRRSTDTQYF

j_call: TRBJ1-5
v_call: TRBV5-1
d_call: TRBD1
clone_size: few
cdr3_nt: TGCGCCAGCAGCTTGGTGGGACAGAAGAATCAGCCCCAGCATTTT
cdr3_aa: CASSLVGQKNQPQHF

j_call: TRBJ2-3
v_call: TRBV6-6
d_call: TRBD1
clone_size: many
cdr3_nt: TGTGCCACCAAAGGACAGGGCACAGATACGCAGTATTTT
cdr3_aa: CATKGQGTDTQYF

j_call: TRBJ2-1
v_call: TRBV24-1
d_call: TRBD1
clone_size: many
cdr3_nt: TGTGCCACCAGTGATTCGACAGGGAACAACCACTACAATGAGCAGTTCTTC
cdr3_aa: CATSDSTGNNHYNEQFF

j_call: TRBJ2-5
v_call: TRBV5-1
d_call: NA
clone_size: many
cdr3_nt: TGCGCCAGCAGGAGATCTAGGGACCTCACCCGGTGGTACTTC
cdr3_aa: CASRRSRDLTRWYF

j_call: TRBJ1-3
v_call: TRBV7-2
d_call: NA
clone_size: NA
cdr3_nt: TGTGCCAGCAGCTTAGCGCACCCAGGATCCTCTGGAAACACCATATATTTT
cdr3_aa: CASSLAHPGSSGNTIYF

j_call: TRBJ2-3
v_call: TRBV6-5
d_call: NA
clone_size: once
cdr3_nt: TGTGCCAGCAGTCCTAGCTCCAACACAGATACGCAGTATTTT
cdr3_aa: CASSPSSNTDTQYF

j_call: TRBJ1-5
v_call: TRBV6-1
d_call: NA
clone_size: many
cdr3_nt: TGTGCCAGCAGTGAATACAGGGAAACCAATCAGCCCCAGCATTTT
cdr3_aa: CASSEYRETNQPQHF

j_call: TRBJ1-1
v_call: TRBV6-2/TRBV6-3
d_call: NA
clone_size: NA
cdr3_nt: TGTGCCAGCAGGCGACCGGGGGACACTGAAGCTTTCTTT
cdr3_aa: CASRRPGDTEAFF

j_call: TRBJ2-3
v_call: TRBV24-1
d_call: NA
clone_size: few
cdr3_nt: TGTGCCACCAGTGATTTGCGACCGGGGGCCGAAGGAGATACGCAGTATTTT
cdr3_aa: CATSDLRPGAEGDTQYF

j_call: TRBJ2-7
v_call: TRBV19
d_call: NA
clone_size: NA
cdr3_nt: TGTGCCAGTAGGATGAGGAATGATGACGAGCAGTACTTC
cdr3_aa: CASRMRNDDEQYF

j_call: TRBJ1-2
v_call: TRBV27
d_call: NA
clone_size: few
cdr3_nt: TGTGCCAGCAGTTTTTCAGGGACTAACTATGGCTACACCTTC
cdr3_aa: CASSFSGTNYGYTF

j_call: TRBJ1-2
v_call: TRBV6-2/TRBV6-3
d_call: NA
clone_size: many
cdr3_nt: TGTGCCAGCAATGCCGACAGATACTATGGCTACACCTTC
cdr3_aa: CASNADRYYGYTF